The T cell receptor (beta chain) described here comes from a study of T-cell reconstitution after alpha-beta-depleted transplantation in children. Concerning this clonotype itself: Relative to the germline gene, one junction end is altered; a read error may explain this.

Using unique molecular identifiers, the investigators prepared the TCRbeta library. TCRdb reanalysed the PCR reads using MiXCR and keeps one entry per CDR3 protein. Of about 58,000 distinct CDR3 sequences in the sample, 44% were seen once. This TCR came from a male patient aged 10-17 years who had a stem cell transplant for acute lymphoblastic leukemia, so the T cells may come from the graft donor. Sequences were derived from PBMCs, mostly from graft donor cells, sampled 360 days after TCRalphabeta/CD19-depleted stem cell transplant.

The CDR3 loop reads CASNDPRAFYEQYF. The CDR3 nucleotides are TGTGCTAGCAACGACCCGCGGGCTTTCTACGAGCAGTACTTC. V gene TRBV7-7 combines with J gene TRBJ2-7, with a weak D call TRBD2 (5 bases). CDR1 and CDR2 from the germline V gene are SSHAT and FNYEAQ (reference sequence). CDR3 length: 14 residues.